This entry lists 9 T cell receptor beta chains sequenced from one sample in a study of CD8 T cells in ankylosing spondylitis. Study results and caveats: Characteristic, it appeared, of ankylosing spondylitis blood was a TCR beta motif of about eight highly homologous variants.

TCRdb passed the 5' RACE reads through MiXCR, listing each CDR3 protein once. The top ten hold roughly 15% of the sample, which has about 330,000 distinct CDR3 sequences, less than 9.5% seen once. For these TCRs, the target antigens are not known. Specimen: blood, either unsorted or a sorted T cell fraction (not recorded which). Receptor source: a male donor with ankylosing spondylitis.

The table lists this clonotype with a few counts. The V and J genes are TRBV25-1 and TRBJ2-1; 9 bases align to TRBD2. V trimming: 6 bases; J trimming: 2 bases; junction bases outside the gene matches: 2. Germline assignment: CDR1 MGHDK and CDR2 SYGVNS. CDR3 size: 14 residues. CDR3 sequence reads: CASRRTSAYNEQFF. CDR3 DNA sequence: TGTGCCAGCAGACGGACTAGCGCCTACAATGAGCAGTTCTTC.

The table lists this clonotype with a few counts. The chain couples TRBV7-3 to TRBJ2-1, with D unresolved. V was clipped by 0 bases and J by 8 bases, with 11 bases between them. This CDR3 is 14 amino acids long. The germline CDR1 and CDR2 sequences are SGHTA and FQGTGA. Here the CDR3 DNA reads TGTGCCAGCAGCTTAACATTAGGGTCGGATGAGCAGTTCTTC. Translated, it gives CASSLTLGSDEQFF.

This clonotype was observed many times. This chain connects TRBV20-1 to TRBJ2-4; D is perhaps TRBD1 or TRBD2 (5 bases each). Per germline, CDR1 DFQATT and CDR2 SNEGSKA (reference sequence). V was cut by 5 bases and J by 3 bases, with 17 bases left in between. The CDR3 totals 15 residues. Here the CDR3 reads CSAARHLGVKNIQYF. For the CDR3, the DNA is TGCAGTGCTGCTAGACACCTGGGGGTCAAAAACATTCAGTACTTC.

This clonotype came up many times. This rearrangement joins TRBV5-1 to TRBJ2-1, with D possibly matching TRBD1 (6 bases). The CDR3 has 13 amino acids. The V gene lost 5 bases and the J gene lost 7 bases, with 13 bases spanning the gap. Germline CDR1 SGHRS, CDR2 YFSETQ. Written as DNA, the CDR3 is TGCGCCAGCAGGGAGATTAGGGGGAATGAGCAGTTCTTC. It yields the protein CASREIRGNEQFF.

This clonotype was seen a handful of times. The chain employs TRBV7-9 and TRBJ2-3; D unresolved. V dropped 4 bases and J dropped 2 bases, with 7 bases sitting between them. The CDR3 length is 13 residues. The V gene's germline CDR1 is SEHNR and CDR2 FQNEAQ (reference sequence). The CDR3 reads CASSYLYTDTQYF. The DNA of the CDR3 is TGTGCCAGCAGCTATCTATACACAGATACGCAGTATTTT.

In its sample, this clonotype was seen a few times. The CDR3 is CSVEEALAGAFTDTQYF. The DNA for the CDR3 is TGCAGCGTTGAAGAGGCCCTAGCGGGAGCCTTTACAGATACGCAGTATTTT. This sequence joins TRBV29-1 and TRBJ2-3; 10 positions match TRBD2. The CDR3 runs 17 residues. V dropped 0 bases and J dropped 3; count of bases not matched to a gene: 9. Germline V lookup: CDR1 SQVTM, CDR2 ANQGSEA.

The sample holds a few counts of this clonotype. The chain employs TRBV29-1 and TRBJ2-7, with TRBD1 identical over 11 bases. The CDR3 runs 14 residues. Germline V lookup: CDR1 SQVTM, CDR2 ANQGSEA. The V segment lost 6 bases and the J segment 3 bases; nucleotides outside the gene matches: 7. The CDR3 region has the DNA TGCAGCGTCGATCCCGGGACAGGGGGCTACGAGCAGTACTTC. Its protein is CSVDPGTGGYEQYF.

This clonotype was recorded a few times. The chain links TRBV14 to TRBJ2-1; 8 bases match TRBD1. Germline V gene sequence: CDR1 SGHDN, CDR2 FVKESK. V lost 1 base, J lost 0 bases, and 23 bases stayed unmatched. CDR3 size: 23 residues. CDR3 nucleotides: TGTGCCAGCAGCCAAGTTTTTTGGGTCGGACAGGGCTACATTAGGAGCTCCTACAATGAGCAGTTCTTC. It is translated as CASSQVFWVGQGYIRSSYNEQFF.

This chain uses TRBV7-9 with TRBJ2-7; TRBD2 aligns across 7 bases. The CDR3 contains 15 residues. The V gene end was trimmed by 4 bases and the J gene end by 0 bases; junction bases not matched to a gene: 6. In germline, CDR1 is SEHNR, CDR2 FQNEAQ (reference sequence). CDR3: CASSSHRDYSYEQYF. The CDR3 DNA is TGTGCCAGCAGCTCTCACCGGGACTACTCCTACGAGCAGTACTTC.